The 30 T cell receptor beta chains reported below all come from one sample, sequenced in a study of regulatory T cells in long-lasting Graves disease. Arm-PCR of CDR3 regions and iRepertoire HTBI primers were the basis on which TCR beta libraries were built. One entry per CDR3 protein, called by TCRdb with MiXCR from the multiplex PCR reads. The sample contains about 530,000 distinct CDR3 sequences, about 15% of which appear only once. Time point: newly diagnosed GD, antithyroid drugs for less than 3 months. PBMC-derived RNA was used for the TCR library. This sample also appeared in a second study, on T cells in Graves' hyperthyroidism and ophthalmopathy.

Sequencing used peripheral blood mononuclear cells (PBMCs), obtained at new diagnosis, from a patient treated with antithyroid drugs. The source of these receptors is a woman aged 40-60 years with Graves disease.

The J gene is TRBJ2-3, the V gene TRBV4-1; D is perhaps TRBD1 (5 bases). This CDR3 has 18 residues. The V end was cut by 1 base, the J end by 0 bases, with 17 bases between. Germline lookup yields CDR1 MGHRA and CDR2 YSYEKL. The CDR3 DNA is TGCGCCAGCAGCCAAGTGCAGGGCAGACATACTAGCACAGATACGCAGTATTTT. It specifies CASSQVQGRHTSTDTQYF.

The chain is built from TRBV7-9 and TRBJ2-3; tentative D call: TRBD2 (5 bases). V shed 1 base and J shed 6 bases, with 11 bases lying between them. CDR1 is SEHNR, CDR2 FQNEAQ, per germline (reference sequence). The CDR3 sequence is 14 residues long. Here the CDR3 reads CASSLGTPRDTQYF. The CDR3 DNA reads TGTGCCAGCAGCTTAGGGACTCCTCGGGATACGCAGTATTTT.

This chain connects TRBV20-1 to TRBJ2-4; unclear D gene. The CDR3 consists of 13 residues. V lost 1 base and J lost 2, with 6 bases in between. CDR1 is DFQATT, CDR2 SNEGSKA, per germline (reference sequence). The CDR3 DNA follows: TGCAGTGCTAGAGCGGGCACCAAAAACATTCAGTACTTC. This encodes CSARAGTKNIQYF.

This clonotype came up a few times. The chain combines TRBV6-1 with TRBJ2-5; TRBD2 might be the D (7 bases). Trimming took 6 bases from V and 3 from J, leaving 11 bases between them. This CDR3 comprises 13 residues. Per the germline V gene, CDR1 is MNHNS and CDR2 is SASEGT. CDR3 protein: CASRAGAEETQYF. The CDR3, as DNA: TGTGCCAGCAGGGCGGGGGCCGAAGAGACCCAGTACTTC.

Turning to this clonotype: This clone may be a read error of a much larger clone one base away. The chain links TRBV27 to TRBJ2-7; either TRBD1 or TRBD2 may fit D (5 bases each). CDR1 is MNHEY, CDR2 SMNVEV, per germline (reference sequence). The CDR3 spans 15 residues. Here the CDR3 reads CASRTGPALTYERYF. Here the CDR3 DNA reads TGTGCCAGCAGAACGGGACCTGCGTTAACCTACGAGCGGTACTTC.

The CDR3 DNA is TGTGCCAGTAGTATAGGGCGGTTACAGAATGAGCAGTTCTTC. Translation gives CASSIGRLQNEQFF. The rearrangement joins TRBV19 to TRBJ2-1; D gene uncertain. Trimming left V 1 base short and J 7 bases short, with 11 bases between. The germline V gene encodes CDR1 LNHDA and CDR2 SQIVND (reference sequence). The length of the CDR3 is 14 residues.

This clonotype was seen a few times. The chain links TRBV10-3 to TRBJ2-1; 8 nucleotides agree with TRBD2. The germline V gene has CDR1 ENHRY and CDR2 SYGVKD. This CDR3 spans 16 amino acids. The V segment lost 2 bases and the J segment 3 bases; nucleotides outside the gene matches: 6. CDR3 in amino acids: CAISEALAANYNEQFF. For the CDR3, the DNA is TGTGCCATCAGTGAGGCACTAGCGGCCAACTACAATGAGCAGTTCTTC.

This clonotype was seen ten or more times. V usage is TRBV5-1 and J usage is TRBJ2-3; D unresolved. In germline, CDR1 is SGHRS, CDR2 YFSETQ. The CDR3 runs to 14 residues. Trimming shortened V by 0 bases and J by 2 bases, and 7 bases separated the two germline ends. The CDR3 DNA follows: TGCGCCAGCAGCTTGGCCGATTTCACAGATACGCAGTATTTT. It encodes CASSLADFTDTQYF.

Many counts were recorded for this clonotype. This chain uses TRBV2 with TRBJ1-2, with a weak D call TRBD1 (6 bases). With 7 bases removed from V and 4 bases from J, the gap between germline ends came to 19 bases. Germline CDR1 SNHLY, CDR2 FYNNEI. The CDR3 is 15 amino acids. This CDR3 is CASKGGGSLSYGYTF. The CDR3 bases are TGTGCCAGCAAGGGCGGGGGCTCATTATCCTATGGCTACACCTTC.

The chain employs TRBV19 and TRBJ1-1; 8 positions agree with TRBD1. V trimming: 9 bases; J trimming: 5 bases; junction bases outside the gene matches: 8. Germline V lookup: CDR1 LNHDA, CDR2 SQIVND (reference sequence). The CDR3 loop spans 13 amino acids. CDR3 amino acids: CASSSTGATEAFF. The CDR3 DNA sequence: TGTGCCAGCAGCTCGACAGGGGCGACTGAAGCTTTCTTT. Supplemented by reference TRBV19 and TRBJ1-1, the full variable domain reads DGGITQSPKYLFRKEGQNVTLSCEQNLNHDAMYWYRQDPGQGLRLIYYSQIVNDFQKGDIAEGYSVSREKKESFPLTVTSAQKNPTAFYLCASSSTGATEAFFGQGTRLTVV.

This clonotype was observed at least ten times. V gene TRBV19 combines with J gene TRBJ1-1; D is undetermined. The CDR3 is 16 amino acids. Trimming took 4 bases from V and 5 from J, leaving 20 bases between them. Germline V CDR1 and CDR2: LNHDA, SQIVND (reference sequence). The CDR3 DNA reads as TGTGCCAGTAGTAGACCCCCCCCGACGTCGCAGACTGAAGCTTTCTTT. Translation gives CASSRPPPTSQTEAFF.

This clonotype was recorded many times. The chain recombines TRBV20-1 with TRBJ2-5, with 7 bases identical to TRBD2. Germline V lookup: CDR1 DFQATT, CDR2 SNEGSKA (reference sequence). This CDR3 region has 14 residues. V gave up 8 bases and J gave up 0 bases; unmatched junction bases: 9. Here the CDR3 reads CSPFGGENQETQYF. Written as DNA, the CDR3 is TGCAGTCCCTTTGGGGGGGAAAACCAAGAGACCCAGTACTTC.

This clonotype was seen ten or more times. The chain recombines TRBV18 with TRBJ1-5; a possible D gene is TRBD1 (6 bases). Germline values: CDR1 KGHSH, CDR2 LQKENI. Trimming took off 3 bases at V and 5 bases at J, with 11 bases between the two ends. This CDR3 has 14 amino acids. The CDR3 reads CASSPGTLDQPQHF. In nucleotides, the CDR3 is TGTGCCAGCTCACCCGGGACACTTGATCAGCCCCAGCATTTT.

Only a few counts were recorded for this clonotype. Just one base apart from a much larger clone, this may be a read error. The J gene is TRBJ2-1, the V gene TRBV11-1; 14 bases align to TRBD2. The V and J ends lost 3 bases and 6 bases, in that order; junction bases with no gene match: 4. Germline V gives CDR1 SGHAT, CDR2 FQDESV (reference sequence). The CDR3 extends over 16 amino acids. The CDR3 loop reads CASSFGLAGGCNEQFF. The CDR3 DNA follows: TGTGCCAGCAGCTTCGGACTAGCGGGGGGCTGCAATGAGCAGTTCTTC.

This clonotype was seen many times. The V and J genes are TRBV30 and TRBJ2-5, with D possibly being TRBD1 or TRBD2 (6 bases each). V was shortened by 3 bases and J by 5 bases, with 19 bases between the two germline ends. CDR1 and CDR2 (germline): GTSNPN, SVGIG (reference sequence). The CDR3 totals 15 residues. This CDR3 reads CAWRPIGGLRETQYF. CDR3 in DNA: TGTGCCTGGAGACCAATAGGGGGGCTCAGGGAGACCCAGTACTTC.

This clonotype has just a few counts. This chain connects TRBV5-1 to TRBJ2-7, with D possibly TRBD1 on 7 matching bases. The CDR3 contains 15 residues. The germline gives CDR1 SGHRS, CDR2 YFSETQ. V lost 6 bases, J lost 7 bases, and 23 bases lay in between. CDR3 protein: CASNLRQGGLGEQYF. DNA for the CDR3: TGCGCCAGCAACCTGAGACAGGGAGGCCTTGGGGAGCAGTACTTC.

In this sample, this clonotype turned up a few times. The chain combines TRBV11-3 with TRBJ2-5; D is possibly TRBD1 (7 bases). V lost 5 bases to trimming and J lost 5 bases, with 15 bases between them. The CDR3 length is 14 residues. Germline-derived CDR1 and CDR2 are SGHNT and YENEEA. CDR3 in amino acids: CASSVADRRETQYF. Written as DNA, the CDR3 is TGTGCCAGCAGCGTAGCGGACAGGCGCGAGACCCAGTACTTC.

The chain couples TRBV7-2 to TRBJ1-2; a weak D match, TRBD1 (6 bases). Germline V gene sequence: CDR1 SGHTA, CDR2 FQGNSA. This CDR3 is built from 15 residues. V gave up 4 bases and J gave up 3 bases, with 15 bases separating them. This CDR3 is CASSSGGADYYGYTF. The CDR3 nucleotides are TGTGCCAGCAGCTCGGGGGGGGCAGATTACTATGGCTACACCTTC.

Concerning this clonotype itself: This could be a read error, since a much larger clone is one nucleotide away. V gene TRBV12-3 or TRBV12-4 combines with J gene TRBJ1-4; TRBD1 aligns across 8 bases. This CDR3 contains 16 residues. V lost 3 bases and J lost 3; bases outside the gene matches: 6. The CDR3 is CASSLADRGANEKLFF. Written as DNA, the CDR3 is TGTGCCAGCAGTTTGGCTGACAGGGGAGCTAATGAAAAACTGTTTTTT.

This clonotype was counted only a few times. This chain links TRBV29-1 with TRBJ1-2, with a tentative D call TRBD1 (6 bases). The length of the CDR3 is 12 residues. V was cut by 3 bases and J by 10 bases, with 15 bases left in between. Germline V CDR1 and CDR2: SQVTM, ANQGSEA. This CDR3 is CSVDTSRDIYTF. For the CDR3, the DNA is TGCAGCGTTGACACCTCCAGGGACATCTACACCTTC.

This clonotype was seen many times. The rearrangement uses TRBV2 and TRBJ1-4; D remains ambiguous. Germline CDR1 and CDR2: SNHLY and FYNNEI. This CDR3 is 14 amino acids long. The V and J ends lost 6 bases and 7 bases respectively, with 15 bases between them. The CDR3 spells CASSPGLAVEKLFF. The CDR3, as DNA: TGTGCCAGCAGCCCCGGGCTAGCTGTTGAAAAACTGTTTTTT. Filled out from reference TRBV2 and TRBJ1-4, the complete variable domain reads EPEVTQTPSHQVTQMGQEVILRCVPISNHLYFYWYRQILGQKVEFLVSFYNNEISEKSEIFDDQFSVERPDGSNFTLKIRSTKLEDSAMYFCASSPGLAVEKLFFGSGTQLSVL.

This rearrangement joins TRBV19 to TRBJ2-7, with D possibly matching TRBD2 (5 bases). V lost 5 bases, J lost 6 bases, and 20 bases lay in between. The CDR3 runs to 15 residues. CDR1 is LNHDA, CDR2 SQIVND, per germline (reference sequence). The CDR3 reads CASSSNPGTGSEQYF. The CDR3, as DNA: TGTGCCAGTAGTTCAAATCCGGGAACTGGAAGCGAGCAGTACTTC.

As concerns this clonotype: A read error may be the cause here, since a much bigger clone is one base away. For the CDR3, the DNA is TGCAGTGCAGAACTCACGGGGGTTGGGGAGCAGTTCTTC. It is translated as CSAELTGVGEQFF. V gene TRBV20-1 combines with J gene TRBJ2-1, with a possible D match to TRBD2 (6 bases). This CDR3 contains 13 residues. CDR1 DFQATT and CDR2 SNEGSKA come from the germline V gene (reference sequence). The V end lost 6 bases, the J end lost 10 bases, and 19 bases lay between the germline ends.

This chain joins TRBV19 and TRBJ1-5; D remains unclear. The CDR3 has 15 residues. Looked up from germline, CDR1 is LNHDA and CDR2 is SQIVND (reference sequence). Deletions cut 4 bases from V and 2 bases from J, with 12 bases between. The CDR3 sequence: CASSNVGLGNQPQHF. The CDR3 DNA reads as TGTGCCAGTAGTAACGTGGGGTTGGGCAATCAGCCCCAGCATTTT.

This clonotype was recorded many times. A read error may produce the germline difference seen at one junction end. The V gene is TRBV18, the J gene TRBJ1-1; tentatively, D is TRBD1 (5 bases). Per germline, CDR1 KGHSH and CDR2 LQKENI. This CDR3 is built from 14 residues. This CDR3 is CASPPGVLNTEAFF. The CDR3 DNA reads as TGTGCCAGCCCACCGGGGGTGTTGAACACTGAAGCTTTCTTT.

The chain has TRBV4-1 and TRBJ2-2, with unresolved D. Per the germline V gene, CDR1 is MGHRA and CDR2 is YSYEKL. Trimming left V 3 bases short and J 4 bases short, with 15 bases between. The CDR3 length is 16 residues. The CDR3 spells CASSHPVSPITGELFF. Written as DNA, the CDR3 is TGCGCCAGCAGCCATCCGGTTTCCCCCATCACCGGGGAGCTGTTTTTT.

This clonotype has only a few counts. The rearrangement links TRBV5-1 to TRBJ2-7; 7 bases are shared with TRBD1. The V and J ends lost 4 bases and 2 bases, in that order; junction bases with no gene match: 3. CDR3 size: 13 residues. CDR1 and CDR2 (germline): SGHRS, YFSETQ. The CDR3, as DNA: TGCGCCAGCAGCGACAGGGCGGCCTACGAGCAGTACTTC. Its protein is CASSDRAAYEQYF.

V and J are TRBV3-1 and TRBJ2-5, with 10 bases identical to TRBD2. This CDR3 is 16 amino acids long. The ends lost 1 base at V and 5 bases at J; junction bases unmatched: 7. Germline V gene sequence: CDR1 LGHDT, CDR2 YNNKEL (reference sequence). The chain's CDR3 is CASSQGASGGRETQYF. CDR3 coding DNA: TGTGCCAGCAGCCAAGGCGCTAGCGGGGGCCGGGAGACCCAGTACTTC.

At least ten counts were recorded for this clonotype. This chain links TRBV29-1 with TRBJ1-1; tentative D call: TRBD1 (6 bases). This CDR3 is built from 14 residues. V was pared by 3 bases and J by 0 bases, with 11 bases between. Germline V gene lookup returns CDR1 SQVTM and CDR2 ANQGSEA. The CDR3 DNA reads as TGCAGCGTTGAGAGGACAGTCATGAACACTGAAGCTTTCTTT. This codes for CSVERTVMNTEAFF.

This clonotype was seen more than once but under ten times. This sequence joins TRBV3-1 and TRBJ1-5, with D unresolved. V dropped 4 bases and J dropped 5 bases, with 15 bases sitting between them. CDR1 and CDR2 from the germline V gene are LGHDT and YNNKEL (reference sequence). The CDR3 loop spans 15 amino acids. The CDR3 DNA reads TGTGCCAGCAGCCCGTCGTTTACTTTCGATCAGCCCCAGCATTTT. Protein sequence: CASSPSFTFDQPQHF.